What follows are 20 T cell receptor beta chains derived from one specimen sequenced in a study of shared clonotypes between healthy human individuals (dated by TCRdb to about 2020). The library was built by means of the immunoSEQ multiplex PCR assay. TCRdb re-hosts the immuneACCESS table, in-frame sequences only. Its copies lack some clones; in the studies checked, an unresolved V gene accounts for under half of them, and the cause for the rest is not known. The sample data list 2 million to 2.5 million clones, and just over 90% of these were observed just once. The biggest ten clones account for more than 1.5% of the sample. CD8 naive samples consisted of CD45RO-negative cells that were positively selected for CCR7, yielding a CD45RA+CCR7+ population without TemRA cells. The source material was naive CD8+ T cells from PBMCs. What the cell subset or site label conveys for this sample: CD45RA+CCR7+. The receptors were sampled from a man aged 18 to 35 in good health. Some clones in this sample may be carry-over from other donors' samples.

The gene calls are TRBV15 and TRBJ1-5, with D hard to call. From germline, CDR1 is LNHNV and CDR2 YYDKDF (reference sequence). The CDR3 covers 13 residues. Trimming pared 5 bases from V and 5 bases from J, leaving 10 bases between. The CDR3 DNA reads as TGTGCCACCAGCTCCGCCCGGGATCAGCCCCAGCATTTT. Translated, it gives CATSSARDQPQHF.

This chain uses TRBV7-8 with TRBJ1-5; a weak D match, TRBD1 (6 bases). The CDR3 covers 16 residues. Germline assignment: CDR1 SGHVS and CDR2 FQNEAQ. V shed 5 bases and J shed 0 bases, with 14 bases lying between them. The chain's CDR3 is CASSQQQGYSNQPQHF. CDR3 bases: TGTGCCAGCAGCCAACAACAGGGATATAGCAATCAGCCCCAGCATTTT.

This chain uses TRBV28 with TRBJ1-2; no definite D call. CDR3 size: 13 residues. V was shortened by 3 bases and J by 2 bases, with 7 bases between the two germline ends. Germline CDR1 MDHEN, CDR2 SYDVKM. The chain's CDR3 is CASSFTYNYGYTF. The DNA for the CDR3 is TGTGCCAGCAGTTTCACATACAACTATGGCTACACCTTC.

The chain recombines TRBV7-8 with TRBJ2-1, with TRBD2 as a possible D gene (5 bases). Germline CDR1 reads SGHVS; CDR2 reads FQNEAQ. The CDR3 sequence is 13 residues long. V lost 6 bases and J 6 bases, leaving 12 bases between the germline ends. This CDR3 reads CASRLDLANEQFF. The CDR3 region has the DNA TGTGCCAGCAGACTAGACTTGGCCAATGAGCAGTTCTTC.

The genes are TRBV28 and TRBJ2-5; maybe TRBD1 (6 bases). CDR3 size: 13 residues. V gave up 11 bases and J gave up 5 bases, with 18 bases separating them. Germline assignment: CDR1 MDHEN and CDR2 SYDVKM. The DNA of the CDR3 is TGTGCCGCGAGCAGGGGAAATGTGGAGACCCAGTACTTC. Protein product: CAASRGNVETQYF.

The genes are TRBV7-8 and TRBJ2-7; no firm D call. Germline assignment: CDR1 SGHVS and CDR2 FQNEAQ. The CDR3 length is 12 residues. Trimming took 2 bases from V and 3 from J, leaving 5 bases between them. The CDR3 DNA sequence: TGTGCCAGCAGCTTAAGAGACTACGAGCAGTACTTC. It specifies CASSLRDYEQYF.

The V and J genes are TRBV15 and TRBJ1-1; a weak D match, TRBD1 (5 bases). With 2 bases removed from V and 3 bases from J, the gap between germline ends came to 7 bases. CDR1 is LNHNV and CDR2 is YYDKDF in the germline V gene (reference sequence). The CDR3 sequence is 13 residues long. CDR3 sequence (DNA): TGTGCCACCAGCAGAACGGGGGACACTGAAGCTTTCTTT. This sequence encodes CATSRTGDTEAFF.

The chain employs TRBV5-8 and TRBJ2-7, with TRBD2 identical over 12 bases. There are 16 residues in the CDR3. V gave up 0 bases and J gave up 2 bases; unmatched junction bases: 3. CDR1 and CDR2 (germline): SGHTS, YDEGEE. In DNA, the CDR3 is TGTGCCAGCAGCTTGGCTACTAGCGGGAGGACCTACGAGCAGTACTTC. Protein product: CASSLATSGRTYEQYF. The variable domain in full, completed from reference TRBV5-8 and TRBJ2-7, reads EAGVTQSPTHLIKTRGQQATLRCSPISGHTSVYWYQQALGLGLQFLLWYDEGEERNRGNFPPRFSGRQFPNYSSELNVNALELEDSALYLCASSLATSGRTYEQYFGPGTRLTVT.

This clone was detected only a few times. The chain combines TRBV7-6 with TRBJ2-7, with 10 bases lining up with TRBD1. V shed 5 bases and J 4 bases; nucleotides not matched to a gene: 8. The CDR3 covers 15 residues. The germline gives CDR1 SGHVS, CDR2 FNYEAQ. The CDR3 is CASSPRDRGGYEQYF. The CDR3 coding sequence is TGTGCCAGCAGCCCCCGGGACAGGGGAGGATACGAGCAGTACTTC.

The CDR3, as DNA: TGTGCCAGCAGCTTAGAGGCAGCATGGGGCGAGCAGTACTTC. This gives the protein CASSLEAAWGEQYF. The chain recombines TRBV13 with TRBJ2-7; D uncertain. The germline V and J ends were trimmed by 1 base and 6 bases, with 13 bases remaining between them. The CDR3 runs 14 residues. Per germline, CDR1 PRHDT and CDR2 FYEKMQ (reference sequence). The full variable domain, with the rest looked up from reference TRBV13 and TRBJ2-7, is AAGVIQSPRHLIKEKRETATLKCYPIPRHDTVYWYQQGPGQDPQFLISFYEKMQSDKGSIPDRFSAQQFSDYHSELNMSSLELGDSALYFCASSLEAAWGEQYFGPGTRLTVT.

The J gene is TRBJ2-2, the V gene TRBV28; D is uncertain. Trimming left V 4 bases short and J 5 bases short, with 5 bases between. In germline, CDR1 is MDHEN, CDR2 SYDVKM. This CDR3 is 12 amino acids long. For the CDR3, the DNA is TGTGCCAGCAGTTGGGCAACCGGGGAGCTGTTTTTT. This sequence encodes CASSWATGELFF.

This clone has just one count. The sample contains more than one DNA sequence encoding this CDR3. V gene TRBV9 combines with J gene TRBJ2-7; TRBD2 aligns across 12 bases. With 3 bases clipped from V and 2 bases from J, the junction kept 3 bases outside the gene matches. The CDR3 runs 15 residues. Germline-derived CDR1 and CDR2 are SGDLS and YYNGEE. The CDR3 loop reads CASSATSGRTYEQYF. The CDR3, as DNA: TGTGCCAGCAGCGCAACTAGCGGGAGGACCTACGAGCAGTACTTC.

V gene TRBV27 combines with J gene TRBJ2-1; D unclear. The CDR3 contains 15 residues. Per germline, CDR1 MNHEY and CDR2 SMNVEV (reference sequence). Trimming cost V 6 bases and J 0 bases, with 12 bases left between them. CDR3 loop: CASSTQPLSYNEQFF. For the CDR3, the DNA is TGTGCCAGCAGCACACAGCCCCTCTCCTACAATGAGCAGTTCTTC.

The chain is built from TRBV4-1 and TRBJ2-1; TRBD2 matches 14 bases. The CDR3 is made up of 18 amino acids. The V and J ends lost 3 bases and 3 bases, in that order; junction bases with no gene match: 7. CDR1 is MGHRA and CDR2 is YSYEKL in the germline V gene. The CDR3 region has the DNA TGCGCCAGCAGCCACATCCGGACTAGCGGGAGGTACTACAATGAGCAGTTCTTC. Translation gives CASSHIRTSGRYYNEQFF.

The chain couples TRBV28 to TRBJ2-7, with 10 bases aligning to TRBD2. CDR3 size: 15 residues. Germline V gene data show CDR1 as MDHEN and CDR2 as SYDVKM. V gave up 1 base and J gave up 3 bases; unmatched junction bases: 3. CDR3 nucleotide sequence: TGTGCCAGCAGTTTATTGTCTAGCGGGAGCTACGAGCAGTACTTC. This gives the protein CASSLLSSGSYEQYF.

The chain links TRBV27 to TRBJ1-2; D remains unclear. V dropped 5 bases and J dropped 3 bases, with 13 bases sitting between them. The V gene's germline CDR1 is MNHEY and CDR2 SMNVEV (reference sequence). The CDR3 covers 14 residues. CDR3 sequence (DNA): TGTGCCAGCAGTGTGACGGAGGACCACTATGGCTACACCTTC. It translates to CASSVTEDHYGYTF.

This chain links TRBV9 with TRBJ1-3; D remains unclear. This CDR3 is built from 13 residues. Trimming removed 8 bases at V and 0 bases at J, with 9 bases between. The germline V gene encodes CDR1 SGDLS and CDR2 YYNGEE. The CDR3: CARRANSGNTIYF. The CDR3 nucleotides read TGTGCCAGGAGAGCCAACTCTGGAAACACCATATATTTT. Full variable domain (remainder filled in from reference TRBV9 and TRBJ1-3): DSGVTQTPKHLITATGQRVTLRCSPRSGDLSVYWYQQSLDQGLQFLIQYYNGEERAKGNILERFSAQQFPDLHSELNLSSLELGDSALYFCARRANSGNTIYFGEGSWLTVV.

The rearrangement uses TRBV10-3 and TRBJ2-7; TRBD2 matches at 8 bases. Germline assignment: CDR1 ENHRY and CDR2 SYGVKD. CDR3 size: 14 residues. Trimming removed 4 bases from V and 4 bases from J; junction bases left unmatched: 6. The CDR3: CAISAGGPGYEQYF. The CDR3 DNA reads as TGTGCCATCAGTGCGGGGGGGCCGGGATACGAGCAGTACTTC.

The chain joins TRBV4-1 to TRBJ1-5, with TRBD1 as a possible D gene (6 bases). Germline CDR1 reads MGHRA; CDR2 reads YSYEKL. This CDR3 region has 16 residues. Deletions cut 0 bases from V and 4 bases from J, with 13 bases between. The CDR3 DNA reads TGCGCCAGCAGCCAAGAAATCGGTCAGGGGAATCAGCCCCAGCATTTT. Translation gives CASSQEIGQGNQPQHF.

This sequence joins TRBV10-2 and TRBJ2-6; D not certain. CDR3 length equals 15 residues. The V gene lost 2 bases and the J gene lost 0 bases, with 5 bases spanning the gap. Per the germline V gene, CDR1 is WSHSY and CDR2 is SAAADI. The CDR3 DNA sequence: TGCGCCAGCAGTGAGACTCCCTCTGGGGCCAACGTCCTGACTTTC. This gives the protein CASSETPSGANVLTF.